The 31 T cell receptor beta chains listed next were all sequenced from one sample in a study of blood T cell repertoires in COVID-19. The repertoire was sequenced with immunoSEQ multiplex PCR; TCRdb's copy has only in-frame clones and lacks some. The repertoire holds tens of thousands of clones, with 75% to 90% as singletons. Sequenced input: peripheral blood. All receptors derive from a man aged 50-60 years with active COVID-19.

The CDR3 protein is CASSESQGWYTEAFF. Here the CDR3 DNA reads TGTGCCAGCAGTGAAAGTCAGGGGTGGTACACTGAAGCTTTCTTT. The gene calls are TRBV6-1 and TRBJ1-1, with TRBD1 as a possible D gene (6 bases). This CDR3 spans 15 amino acids. The ends were cut back, 2 bases at V and 3 bases at J, with 13 bases in the middle. The germline gives CDR1 MNHNS, CDR2 SASEGT.

The gene calls are TRBV19 and TRBJ2-1, with 11 bases fitting TRBD2. V dropped 5 bases and J dropped 1; count of bases not matched to a gene: 4. The length of the CDR3 is 16 residues. Germline CDR1 LNHDA, CDR2 SQIVND (reference sequence). The CDR3 bases are TGTGCCAGTAGTCCCCGGACTAGCGGGTCCTACAATGAGCAGTTCTTC. Protein product: CASSPRTSGSYNEQFF.

The chain links TRBV19 to TRBJ2-2; 8 bases are a match to TRBD1. The V and J ends lost 10 bases and 1 base, in that order; junction bases with no gene match: 2. Germline CDR1 reads LNHDA; CDR2 reads SQIVND (reference sequence). This CDR3 contains 13 residues. Here the CDR3 reads CATGQGNTGELFF. CDR3 bases: TGTGCCACCGGACAGGGGAACACCGGGGAGCTGTTTTTT.

The chain has TRBV19 and TRBJ2-3, with D perhaps matching TRBD2 (5 bases). The CDR3 sequence is 15 residues long. The germline gives CDR1 LNHDA, CDR2 SQIVND (reference sequence). The V and J ends lost 0 bases and 7 bases respectively, with 14 bases between them. CDR3 region: CASSIDSNSGNTQYF. CDR3 nucleotide sequence: TGTGCCAGTAGTATAGATAGCAACTCCGGGAATACGCAGTATTTT.

The chain employs TRBV19 and TRBJ2-5; tentative D call: TRBD1 (5 bases). V was pared by 5 bases and J by 1 base, with 11 bases between. From germline, CDR1 is LNHDA and CDR2 SQIVND (reference sequence). CDR3 size: 14 residues. The CDR3 DNA reads TGTGCCAGTAGTGAACGACAGATCCAAGAGACCCAGTACTTC. Its protein is CASSERQIQETQYF.

CDR3 protein: CATSDSFGSSNYGYTF. In nucleotides, the CDR3 is TGTGCCACCAGTGATAGTTTTGGGAGCTCTAACTATGGCTACACCTTC. The chain employs TRBV24-1 and TRBJ1-2; D not resolved. Germline CDR1 and CDR2: KGHDR and SFDVKD. V shed 3 bases and J shed 0 bases, with 13 bases lying between them. There are 16 residues in the CDR3.

The rearrangement uses TRBV25-1 and TRBJ1-1, with D perhaps TRBD1 (6 bases). The CDR3 is 14 amino acids. The germline V gene encodes CDR1 MGHDK and CDR2 SYGVNS. Deletions cut 5 bases from V and 1 base from J, with 11 bases between. In DNA form, the CDR3 reads TGTGCCAGCAGTAGGGGGTATGGGAACACTGAAGCTTTCTTT. Its protein product is CASSRGYGNTEAFF.

This chain uses TRBV20-1 with TRBJ2-7; the D gene is possibly TRBD1 (5 bases). There are 14 residues in the CDR3. CDR1 is DFQATT and CDR2 is SNEGSKA in the germline V gene (reference sequence). V lost 3 bases and J 7 bases, leaving 19 bases between the germline ends. The CDR3 is CSASYRLKGLEQYF. For the CDR3, the DNA is TGCAGTGCTAGTTATCGGCTCAAGGGGTTAGAGCAGTACTTC.

This clone showed up just a few times. This sequence joins TRBV7-8 and TRBJ1-5, with 7 positions matching TRBD1. Trimming cost V 5 bases and J 5 bases; bases outside gene matches: 15. The CDR3 length is 17 residues. Germline V gene data show CDR1 as SGHVS and CDR2 as FQNEAQ. The CDR3 here is CASSQRPRGSRDQPQHF. The CDR3 region has the DNA TGTGCCAGCAGCCAACGCCCCAGGGGGTCACGGGATCAGCCCCAGCATTTT. Filled out from reference TRBV7-8 and TRBJ1-5, the complete variable domain reads GAGVSQSPRYKVAKRGQDVALRCDPISGHVSLFWYQQALGQGPEFLTYFQNEAQLDKSGLPSDRFFAERPEGSVSTLKIQRTQQEDSAVYLCASSQRPRGSRDQPQHFGDGTRLSIL.

The V and J genes are TRBV5-1 and TRBJ2-2; TRBD1 might be the D (6 bases). Per germline, CDR1 SGHRS and CDR2 YFSETQ. The V end lost 3 bases, the J end lost 6 bases, and 12 bases lay between the germline ends. The CDR3 loop spans 14 amino acids. The CDR3 reads CASSYRAGAGELFF. The CDR3 DNA follows: TGCGCCAGCAGCTACAGGGCTGGGGCCGGGGAGCTGTTTTTT.

The chain couples TRBV2 to TRBJ2-1, with 9 bases matching TRBD2. The germline gives CDR1 SNHLY, CDR2 FYNNEI. CDR3 length: 14 amino acids. Trimming removed 6 bases from V and 5 bases from J; junction bases left unmatched: 5. In DNA, the CDR3 is TGTGCCAGCAGCCTAGCGGGGTGGGACAATGAGCAGTTCTTC. It is translated as CASSLAGWDNEQFF. The full variable domain, in which reference TRBV2 and TRBJ2-1 provide the parts outside the CDR3, is EPEVTQTPSHQVTQMGQEVILRCVPISNHLYFYWYRQILGQKVEFLVSFYNNEISEKSEIFDDQFSVERPDGSNFTLKIRSTKLEDSAMYFCASSLAGWDNEQFFGPGTRLTVL.

Ten or more counts support this clone. The rearrangement links TRBV9 to TRBJ1-2; no firm D call. Deletions cut 0 bases from V and 4 bases from J, with 7 bases between. This CDR3 is 13 amino acids long. The germline V gene has CDR1 SGDLS and CDR2 YYNGEE. CDR3 nucleotide sequence: TGTGCCAGCAGCGTAGGAGGCAGCTATGGCTACACCTTC. This encodes CASSVGGSYGYTF. Full variable domain (outside the CDR3, taken from reference TRBV9 and TRBJ1-2): DSGVTQTPKHLITATGQRVTLRCSPRSGDLSVYWYQQSLDQGLQFLIQYYNGEERAKGNILERFSAQQFPDLHSELNLSSLELGDSALYFCASSVGGSYGYTFGSGTRLTVV.

CDR3 sequence (DNA): TGTGCCACCAGTGACAAATTCACCGGGACACCTATCTCTGGGCAGTTCTTC. Protein product: CATSDKFTGTPISGQFF. The chain links TRBV24-1 to TRBJ2-1, with D possibly TRBD1 on 6 matching bases. In germline, CDR1 is KGHDR, CDR2 SFDVKD. V lost 4 bases and J 12 bases, leaving 27 bases between the germline ends. The CDR3 is made up of 17 amino acids.

The V gene is TRBV9, the J gene TRBJ2-3, with D perhaps matching TRBD2 (6 bases). V dropped 4 bases and J dropped 0 bases, with 9 bases sitting between them. Germline lookup yields CDR1 SGDLS and CDR2 YYNGEE. This CDR3 is built from 14 residues. The CDR3 spells CASSTGTSTDTQYF. CDR3 bases: TGTGCCAGCAGCACGGGGACTAGCACAGATACGCAGTATTTT.

The chain combines TRBV27 with TRBJ2-2, with 8 bases fitting TRBD1. In germline, CDR1 is MNHEY, CDR2 SMNVEV (reference sequence). V lost 5 bases, J lost 1 base, and 6 bases stayed unmatched. The CDR3 covers 16 residues. The CDR3 region has the DNA TGTGCCAGCAGTCGAGGGACAGGCGAGAACACCGGGGAGCTGTTTTTT. Its protein product is CASSRGTGENTGELFF.

The genes are TRBV19 and TRBJ1-1, with D possibly TRBD1 on 5 matching bases. V lost 7 bases, J lost 7 bases, and 16 bases lay in between. Germline CDR1 reads LNHDA; CDR2 reads SQIVND (reference sequence). The CDR3 is 13 amino acids. The CDR3 is CASNSGGTGEAFF. The CDR3 region has the DNA TGTGCCAGTAATTCGGGGGGGACTGGTGAAGCTTTCTTT.

The gene calls are TRBV18 and TRBJ2-5; TRBD1 might be the D (5 bases). Germline-derived CDR1 and CDR2 are KGHSH and LQKENI. The V end lost 6 bases, the J end lost 0 bases, and 8 bases lay between the germline ends. The CDR3 has 13 residues. This CDR3 reads CASSEQDQETQYF. The DNA for the CDR3 is TGTGCCAGCTCGGAACAGGACCAAGAGACCCAGTACTTC.

This sequence joins TRBV6-5 and TRBJ2-1, with D possibly TRBD1 on 5 matching bases. With 2 bases removed from V and 6 bases from J, the gap between germline ends came to 11 bases. The CDR3 extends over 14 amino acids. CDR1 is MNHEY, CDR2 SVGAGI, per germline. The CDR3 sequence: CASSYGASGNEQFF. The CDR3 DNA reads TGTGCCAGCAGTTACGGGGCCTCGGGCAATGAGCAGTTCTTC.

This rearrangement joins TRBV7-9 to TRBJ1-1, with D hard to call. V was trimmed by 5 bases and J by 10 bases, leaving 20 bases between them. The CDR3 extends over 14 amino acids. CDR1 and CDR2 (germline): SEHNR, FQNEAQ (reference sequence). The CDR3: CASSPAGFRRGAFF. DNA of the CDR3: TGTGCCAGCAGCCCCGCGGGTTTTCGACGAGGAGCTTTCTTT.

J is TRBJ1-1 and V is TRBV18, with D tentatively TRBD1 (5 bases). The CDR3 sequence is 15 residues long. V was shortened by 6 bases and J by 1 base, with 15 bases between the two germline ends. The germline V gene encodes CDR1 KGHSH and CDR2 LQKENI. The CDR3 is CASSGLGRTNTEAFF. DNA of the CDR3: TGTGCCAGCTCGGGGCTCGGGAGAACGAACACTGAAGCTTTCTTT.

In DNA form, the CDR3 reads TGTGCCAGCAGCTCCCCTCCAGGGATCGGCTACACCTTC. Amino acid sequence: CASSSPPGIGYTF. This sequence joins TRBV7-9 and TRBJ1-2, with D tentatively TRBD1 (5 bases). This CDR3 region has 13 residues. Per the germline V gene, CDR1 is SEHNR and CDR2 is FQNEAQ (reference sequence). V was cut by 4 bases and J by 8 bases, with 14 bases left in between.

This clone was seen only once. J is TRBJ2-7 and V is TRBV11-3; weak D call: TRBD1 (5 bases). V was clipped by 2 bases and J by 6 bases, with 8 bases between them. The CDR3 is 12 amino acids. Germline-derived CDR1 and CDR2 are SGHNT and YENEEA. The CDR3 DNA follows: TGTGCCAGCAGCTTACAGGGTGGCGAGCAGTACTTC. This sequence encodes CASSLQGGEQYF.

This chain uses TRBV6-5 with TRBJ1-2; 10 positions match TRBD1. Germline CDR1 is MNHEY and CDR2 is SVGAGI. The V and J ends lost 2 bases and 6 bases, in that order; junction bases with no gene match: 3. The CDR3 contains 14 residues. CDR3: CASSYQGTGDGYTF. CDR3 DNA: TGTGCCAGCAGTTACCAGGGGACAGGGGATGGCTACACCTTC.

The chain employs TRBV29-1 and TRBJ2-3; 8 bases map to TRBD1. The CDR3 is 18 amino acids. CDR1 SQVTM and CDR2 ANQGSEA come from the germline V gene. Germline trimming cut 3 bases from V and 1 base from J; bases unmatched to any gene: 15. The CDR3 loop is CSVDYVEPQTGGTDTQYF. In DNA, the CDR3 is TGCAGCGTTGATTACGTGGAACCTCAGACAGGGGGCACAGATACGCAGTATTTT.

This clone was counted once. V usage is TRBV30 and J usage is TRBJ1-2, with D unresolved. Trimming stripped 5 bases from V and 7 bases from J, with 20 bases between. Germline CDR1 GTSNPN, CDR2 SVGIG (reference sequence). The length of the CDR3 is 14 residues. As DNA, the CDR3 is TGTGCCTGGGTTACCTCGGGGTTTTATGGTGGCTACACCTTC. Its protein is CAWVTSGFYGGYTF.

This clone showed up just a few times. The rearrangement joins TRBV5-6 to TRBJ1-2; 9 bases are shared with TRBD1. V lost 4 bases to trimming and J lost 2 bases; unmatched junction nucleotides: 9. Germline V lookup: CDR1 SGHDT, CDR2 YYEEEE. This CDR3 is 16 amino acids long. CDR3 protein: CASSRTGERGNYGYTF. DNA for the CDR3: TGTGCCAGCAGCCGGACAGGGGAAAGAGGGAACTATGGCTACACCTTC.

Details on this clone: At one boundary the junction diverges from the germline segment, which might be a read error. V and J are TRBV7-9 and TRBJ2-7; D is undetermined. The CDR3 covers 11 residues. CDR1 is SEHNR, CDR2 FQNEAQ, per germline (reference sequence). CDR3 amino acids: CASSLARELAF. The DNA for the CDR3 is TGTGCCAGCAGCTTAGCTAGAGAGCTCGCCTTC. Supplemented by reference TRBV7-9 and TRBJ2-7, the full variable domain reads DTGVSQNPRHKITKRGQNVTFRCDPISEHNRLYWYRQTLGQGPEFLTYFQNEAQLEKSRLLSDRFSAERPKGSFSTLEIQRTEQGDSAMYLCASSLARELAFGPGTRLTVT.

This sequence joins TRBV19 and TRBJ1-1; D possibly corresponds to TRBD1 (5 bases). The V gene lost 3 bases and the J gene lost 1 base, with 12 bases spanning the gap. This CDR3 region has 15 residues. Germline CDR1 LNHDA, CDR2 SQIVND (reference sequence). CDR3 residues: CASSISGLWNTEAFF. CDR3 nucleotides: TGTGCCAGTAGTATCTCAGGGTTGTGGAACACTGAAGCTTTCTTT. Combining the CDR3 with reference TRBV19 and TRBJ1-1 gives the whole variable domain DGGITQSPKYLFRKEGQNVTLSCEQNLNHDAMYWYRQDPGQGLRLIYYSQIVNDFQKGDIAEGYSVSREKKESFPLTVTSAQKNPTAFYLCASSISGLWNTEAFFGQGTRLTVV.

This chain joins TRBV6-2 or TRBV6-3 and TRBJ2-1, with TRBD2 as a possible D gene (6 bases). V lost 0 bases, J lost 5 bases, and 14 bases lay in between. In germline, CDR1 is MNHEY, CDR2 SVGEGT. CDR3 length: 16 amino acids. CDR3 sequence (DNA): TGTGCCAGCAGTTACTCGACTAGTAAAGGGGACAATGAGCAGTTCTTC. Its translation: CASSYSTSKGDNEQFF.

The V gene is TRBV19, the J gene TRBJ2-6, with D unresolved. The length of the CDR3 is 18 residues. Germline assignment: CDR1 LNHDA and CDR2 SQIVND (reference sequence). V lost 7 bases and J 4 bases, leaving 23 bases between the germline ends. DNA of the CDR3: TGTGCCAGTAATCCCCCGAGGCCACAACCCGGGGGGGCCAACGTCCTGACTTTC. This codes for CASNPPRPQPGGANVLTF.

This chain connects TRBV28 to TRBJ1-6, with no clear D. Germline CDR1 reads MDHEN; CDR2 reads SYDVKM. The V and J ends lost 8 bases and 5 bases respectively, with 7 bases between them. The CDR3 consists of 12 residues. CDR3 nucleotides: TGTGCCAGCGACACCCATAATTCACCCCTCCACTTT. It encodes CASDTHNSPLHF.